This TCR beta chain comes out of a study of OX40 agonist ivuxolimab in advanced cancers. With respect to the entire study: Ivuxolimab was an agonistic, fully human IgG2 monoclonal antibody directed against OX40 (CD134), a costimulatory receptor. Intravenous ivuxolimab was administered to patients every 2 weeks at six dose levels: 0.01, 0.1, 0.3, 1.5, 3 and 10 mg/kg. Of the 50 to 55 dose-escalation patients, hepatocellular carcinoma was present in about 20, melanoma in approximately 15, renal cell carcinoma in 9 and head and neck cancer in 9. The dose-escalation cohort was about 87% male with a mean age of about 60 years, ranging from about 20 to 80. Prior anti-PD-1, anti-PD-L1 or anti-CTLA-4 therapy was permitted, and checkpoint inhibitors had been received by about 44% of dose-escalation patients. Partial responses occurred in three dose-escalation patients: two with cutaneous melanoma and one with hepatocellular carcinoma. The point of sequencing TCRbeta in the periphery was to test whether ivuxolimab changed TCR sequence diversity and drove clonal T-cell expansion. The monotherapy dose-escalation portion (N ≈ 50 patients) of the phase I ivuxolimab trial is reported in the paper.

Here is what the overall study found, with its caveats: The antigen specificity of the clonally expanded peripheral T cells was not determined. On average, CD8+ T cells showed more expanded clones than CD4+ T cells after ivuxolimab. In partial responders in the 0.1-3.0 mg/kg groups, normalized peripheral clonal expansion was found to be among the lowest, especially among CD8+ T cells. Clonal expansion of both CD4+ and CD8+ blood T cells was observed from baseline to week 6 at doses 0.1 to 3.0 mg/kg. Low levels of normalized T-cell clonal expansion were also shown by some nonresponding patients.

Patients with a history of autoimmune disease or receiving systemic immunosuppression were excluded from the trial. Peripheral blood for TCR sequencing was collected from all dose cohorts at baseline, on cycle 4 day 1, and on cycle 7 day 1. Samples were obtained from an open-label, multicenter, first-in-human phase I dose-escalation trial of ivuxolimab. The trial enrolled adults with locally advanced or metastatic head and neck squamous cell, hepatocellular, melanoma or renal cell carcinoma. Before TCR sequencing, CD4+ T cells and CD8+ T cells were sorted from peripheral blood as separate populations. Genomic DNA was isolated from the sorted cells so that the TCRbeta CDR3 region could be sequenced. The immunoSEQ Assay was used to sequence the TCRbeta CDR3 regions. The table comes from immuneACCESS by way of TCRdb, which keeps in-frame sequences with V and J called. Part of the clones is missing from these tables; in studies checked, under half for an unresolved V gene and the rest for unknown reasons. The sample has some 16,000 clones on record, about 86% of them singletons. The ten biggest clones cover 3% to 4.5% of the sample.

Trimming at the junction amounts to 1 base on V and 7 bases on J, and the germline ends lie 11 bases apart. From the germline V gene, CDR1 is SGHVS and CDR2 is FQNEAQ. The CDR3 has 14 amino acids, counting the end cysteine and phenylalanine. This entry keeps only the CDR3 DNA: 42 bases, framed from base 1. The table lists this clone with a few counts. The antigen it binds to is not known. No per-base quality is available; no much larger clone lies one base away. The sample in question was CD4+ or CD8+ T cells sorted from blood, obtained in a trial of the OX40 agonist ivuxolimab. The chain is assembled from TRBV7-8 and TRBJ2-1, with TRBD1 as a weak D call on 6 bases. This receptor was obtained from an adult with an advanced solid tumor such as melanoma, head and neck, liver or kidney cancer. The DNA sequence reads TGTGCCAGCAGCTTAGGCACTACAGGGAATGAGCAGTTCTTC. This is translated as CASSLGTTGNEQFF.